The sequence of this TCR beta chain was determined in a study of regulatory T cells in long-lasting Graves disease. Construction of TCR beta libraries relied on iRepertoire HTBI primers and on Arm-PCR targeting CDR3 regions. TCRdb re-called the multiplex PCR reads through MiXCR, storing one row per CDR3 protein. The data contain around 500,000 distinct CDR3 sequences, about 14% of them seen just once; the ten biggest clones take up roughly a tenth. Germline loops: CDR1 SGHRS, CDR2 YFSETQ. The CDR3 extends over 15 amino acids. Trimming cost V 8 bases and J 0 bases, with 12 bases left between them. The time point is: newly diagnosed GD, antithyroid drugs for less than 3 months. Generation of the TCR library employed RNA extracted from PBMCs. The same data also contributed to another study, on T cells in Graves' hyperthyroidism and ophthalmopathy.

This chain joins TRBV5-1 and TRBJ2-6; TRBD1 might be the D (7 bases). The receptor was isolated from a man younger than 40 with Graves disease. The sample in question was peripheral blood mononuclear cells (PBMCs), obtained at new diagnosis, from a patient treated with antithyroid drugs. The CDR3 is CASAGGSSGANVLTF. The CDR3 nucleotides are TGCGCCAGTGCAGGGGGGAGCTCTGGGGCCAACGTCCTGACTTTC.